These 11 T cell receptor beta chains share one sample of origin, sequenced in a study of blood T cell repertoires in COVID-19. TCRdb keeps only in-frame clones here, not all; method: immunoSEQ multiplex PCR. Of 250,000 to 300,000 clones in the sample, around 84% were seen once. Sequenced material: peripheral blood. The receptor set was obtained from a man aged 55 to 70 with acute or convalescent COVID-19.

This clone was detected only a few times. V and J are TRBV5-1 and TRBJ1-2, with a tentative D call TRBD1 (6 bases). Per germline, CDR1 SGHRS and CDR2 YFSETQ. Between the trimmed V and J ends, which lost 0 bases and 8 bases, there was a span of 14 bases. This CDR3 comprises 14 residues. The CDR3 reads CASSLAGTQTGYTF. Here the CDR3 DNA reads TGCGCCAGCAGCTTGGCCGGGACACAAACCGGCTACACCTTC.

The J gene is TRBJ2-1, the V gene TRBV7-9; 8 nucleotides match TRBD2. Trimming removed 0 bases from V and 4 bases from J; junction bases left unmatched: 5. Germline loops: CDR1 SEHNR, CDR2 FQNEAQ (reference sequence). This CDR3 contains 16 residues. As DNA, the CDR3 is TGTGCCAGCAGCTTAGCCGGGGGGGCCCAGTACAATGAGCAGTTCTTC. Translating it yields CASSLAGGAQYNEQFF. Full variable domain (remainder filled in from reference TRBV7-9 and TRBJ2-1): DTGVSQNPRHKITKRGQNVTFRCDPISEHNRLYWYRQTLGQGPEFLTYFQNEAQLEKSRLLSDRFSAERPKGSFSTLEIQRTEQGDSAMYLCASSLAGGAQYNEQFFGPGTRLTVL.

The chain uses TRBV5-4 and TRBJ1-4; D is perhaps TRBD1 (5 bases). V dropped 4 bases and J dropped 5 bases, with 18 bases sitting between them. Per the germline V gene, CDR1 is SGHNT and CDR2 is YYREEE (reference sequence). The CDR3 contains 16 residues. The CDR3 reads CASSRDQVGGNEKLFF. The CDR3 nucleotides read TGTGCCAGCAGCCGCGATCAGGTGGGGGGGAATGAAAAACTGTTTTTT.

This clone occurred once. The chain couples TRBV30 to TRBJ1-2; TRBD1 is a possible D gene (5 bases). CDR1 and CDR2 from the germline V gene are GTSNPN and SVGIG (reference sequence). V was cut by 0 bases and J by 6 bases, with 17 bases left in between. The CDR3 loop spans 15 amino acids. CDR3 bases: TGTGCCTGGAGTGTACTCGTCCAGGGTGTAAATGGCTACACCTTC. It is translated as CAWSVLVQGVNGYTF.

A word on this clone: The same CDR3 can be traced to other DNA sequences in this sample. The chain employs TRBV7-3 and TRBJ2-2; TRBD2 agrees at 7 bases. V was clipped by 4 bases and J by 9 bases; unmatched bases: 5. CDR1 is SGHTA and CDR2 is FQGTGA in the germline V gene. CDR3 length: 13 amino acids. Written as DNA, the CDR3 is TGTGCCAGCAGCTCTGGGGGGGACCGGGAGCTGTTTTTT. It translates to CASSSGGDRELFF.

This rearrangement joins TRBV6-1 to TRBJ1-4, with D tentatively TRBD1 (6 bases). The CDR3 covers 19 residues. CDR1 is MNHNS, CDR2 SASEGT, per germline. Trimming cost V 1 base and J 7 bases, with 25 bases left between them. CDR3 DNA sequence: TGTGCCAGCAGTGAAGGGGACAACTACCTAGGACTGGGGATTGAAAAACTGTTTTTT. This translates into CASSEGDNYLGLGIEKLFF.

V and J are TRBV7-9 and TRBJ2-3; D possibly corresponds to TRBD1 (6 bases). V was pared by 5 bases and J by 1 base, with 13 bases between. From germline, CDR1 is SEHNR and CDR2 FQNEAQ (reference sequence). The CDR3 has 15 residues. The DNA for the CDR3 is TGTGCCAGCAGCGAGACAGGATTTCGCACAGATACGCAGTATTTT. Translating it yields CASSETGFRTDTQYF.

The sample holds one count of this clone. The rearrangement uses TRBV5-8 and TRBJ1-2, with TRBD1 as a possible D gene (6 bases). Germline V gives CDR1 SGHTS, CDR2 YDEGEE. The V gene lost 6 bases and the J gene lost 4 bases, with 22 bases spanning the gap. This CDR3 spans 16 amino acids. For the CDR3, the DNA is TGTGCCAGCACTCCAGGGGTCAGGGCCCAGGGCTATGGCTACACCTTC. Its protein product is CASTPGVRAQGYGYTF.

The gene calls are TRBV20-1 and TRBJ2-4; TRBD2 is a possible D gene (5 bases). Trimming shortened V by 3 bases and J by 8 bases, and 11 bases separated the two germline ends. This CDR3 has 12 residues. Germline assignment: CDR1 DFQATT and CDR2 SNEGSKA (reference sequence). The CDR3, as DNA: TGCAGTGCTAGTATTCCCGGGGACATTCAGTACTTC. Its protein is CSASIPGDIQYF.

This chain's CDR3 is CASSPRALGQAPIENTEAFF. In DNA, the CDR3 is TGTGCCAGCTCACCAAGGGCCCTTGGACAGGCGCCTATAGAGAACACTGAAGCTTTCTTT. The chain links TRBV18 to TRBJ1-1; 7 nucleotides agree with TRBD1. V was clipped by 2 bases and J by 1 base; unmatched bases: 19. Germline loops: CDR1 KGHSH, CDR2 LQKENI. This CDR3 is built from 20 residues. Full variable domain (remainder filled in from reference TRBV18 and TRBJ1-1): NAGVMQNPRHLVRRRGQEARLRCSPMKGHSHVYWYRQLPEEGLKFMVYLQKENIIDESGMPKERFSAEFPKEGPSILRIQQVVRGDSAAYFCASSPRALGQAPIENTEAFFGQGTRLTVV.

This clone turned up a few times. The V and J genes are TRBV29-1 and TRBJ1-1, with D possibly TRBD1 on 5 matching bases. This CDR3 is 13 amino acids long. V was trimmed by 0 bases and J by 7 bases, leaving 12 bases between them. Germline CDR1 reads SQVTM; CDR2 reads ANQGSEA. The CDR3 loop reads CSVEETRGHEAFF. The CDR3 bases are TGCAGCGTTGAAGAGACCCGCGGACATGAAGCTTTCTTT.